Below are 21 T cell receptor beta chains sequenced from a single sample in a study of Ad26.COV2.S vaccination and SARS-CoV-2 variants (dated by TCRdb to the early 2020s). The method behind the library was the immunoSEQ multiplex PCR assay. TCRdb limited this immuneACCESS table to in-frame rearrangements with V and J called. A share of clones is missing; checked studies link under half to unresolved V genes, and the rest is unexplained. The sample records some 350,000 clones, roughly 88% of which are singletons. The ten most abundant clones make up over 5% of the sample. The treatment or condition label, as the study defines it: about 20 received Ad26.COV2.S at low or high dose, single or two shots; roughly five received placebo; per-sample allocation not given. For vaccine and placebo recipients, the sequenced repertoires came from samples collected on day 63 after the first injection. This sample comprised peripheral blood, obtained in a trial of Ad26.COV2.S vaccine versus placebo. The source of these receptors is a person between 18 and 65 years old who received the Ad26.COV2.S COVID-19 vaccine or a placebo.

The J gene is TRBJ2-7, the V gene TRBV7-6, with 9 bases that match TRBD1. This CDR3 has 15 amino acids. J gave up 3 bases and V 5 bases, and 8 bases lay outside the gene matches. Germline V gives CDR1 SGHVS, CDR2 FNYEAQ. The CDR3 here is CASSVGTGSIYEQYF. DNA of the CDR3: TGTGCCAGCAGCGTTGGGACAGGGTCGATCTACGAGCAGTACTTC.

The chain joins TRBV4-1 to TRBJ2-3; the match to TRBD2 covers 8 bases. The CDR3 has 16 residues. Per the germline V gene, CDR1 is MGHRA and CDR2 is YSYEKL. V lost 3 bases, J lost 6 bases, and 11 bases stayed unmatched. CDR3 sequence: CASSHIAGYIPDTQYF. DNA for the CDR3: TGCGCCAGCAGCCACATAGCGGGGTACATCCCGGATACGCAGTATTTT.

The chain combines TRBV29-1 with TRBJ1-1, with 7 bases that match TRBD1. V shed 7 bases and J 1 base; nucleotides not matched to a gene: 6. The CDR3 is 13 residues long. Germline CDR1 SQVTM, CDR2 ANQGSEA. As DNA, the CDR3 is TGCAGCGGCCAAGGACAGGAGAACACTGAAGCTTTCTTT. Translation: CSGQGQENTEAFF.

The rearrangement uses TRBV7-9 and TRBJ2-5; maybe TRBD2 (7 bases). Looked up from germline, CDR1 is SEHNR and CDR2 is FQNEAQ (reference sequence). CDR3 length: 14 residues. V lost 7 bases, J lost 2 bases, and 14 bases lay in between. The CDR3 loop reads CASTRGAQQETQYF. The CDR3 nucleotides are TGTGCCAGCACCCGGGGGGCACAACAAGAGACCCAGTACTTC.

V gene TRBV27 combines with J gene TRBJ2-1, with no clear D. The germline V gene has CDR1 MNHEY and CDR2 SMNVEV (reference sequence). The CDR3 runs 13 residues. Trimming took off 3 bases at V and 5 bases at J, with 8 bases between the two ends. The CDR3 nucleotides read TGTGCCAGCAGTTTGTGGTTGGACAATGAGCAGTTCTTC. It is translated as CASSLWLDNEQFF.

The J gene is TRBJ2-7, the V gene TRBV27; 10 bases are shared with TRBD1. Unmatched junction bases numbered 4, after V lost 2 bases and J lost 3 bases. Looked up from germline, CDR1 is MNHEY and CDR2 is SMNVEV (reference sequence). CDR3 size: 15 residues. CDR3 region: CASSLGTGDNYEQYF. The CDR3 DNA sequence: TGTGCCAGCAGTTTAGGGACAGGGGATAACTACGAGCAGTACTTC.

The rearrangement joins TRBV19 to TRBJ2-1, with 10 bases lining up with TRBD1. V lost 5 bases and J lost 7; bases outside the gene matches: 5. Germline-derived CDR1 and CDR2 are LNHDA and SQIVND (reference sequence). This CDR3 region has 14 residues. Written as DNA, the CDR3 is TGTGCCAGTAGTCCCAGGACAGGGGGAAATGAGCAGTTCTTC. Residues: CASSPRTGGNEQFF. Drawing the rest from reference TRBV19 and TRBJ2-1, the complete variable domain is DGGITQSPKYLFRKEGQNVTLSCEQNLNHDAMYWYRQDPGQGLRLIYYSQIVNDFQKGDIAEGYSVSREKKESFPLTVTSAQKNPTAFYLCASSPRTGGNEQFFGPGTRLTVL.

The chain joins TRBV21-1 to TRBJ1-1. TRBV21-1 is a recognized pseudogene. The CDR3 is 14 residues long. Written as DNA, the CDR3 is TGTGCCAGCAGCAGGGCGGGTAGTGACACTGAAGCTTTCTTT. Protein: CASSRAGSDTEAFF.

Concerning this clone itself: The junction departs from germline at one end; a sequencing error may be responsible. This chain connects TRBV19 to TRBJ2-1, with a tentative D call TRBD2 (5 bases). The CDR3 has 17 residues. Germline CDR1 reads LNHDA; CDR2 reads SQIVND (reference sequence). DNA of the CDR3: TGTGCCAATAGTATAGAAGCTAGCCGTAACTCCTACAATGAGCAGTTCTTC. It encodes CANSIEASRNSYNEQFF.

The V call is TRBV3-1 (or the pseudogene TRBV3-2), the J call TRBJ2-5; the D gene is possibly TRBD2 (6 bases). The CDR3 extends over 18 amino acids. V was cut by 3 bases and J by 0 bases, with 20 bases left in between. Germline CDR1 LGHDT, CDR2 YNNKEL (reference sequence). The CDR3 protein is CASSQTPWEDVNQETQYF. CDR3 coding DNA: TGTGCCAGCAGCCAGACGCCTTGGGAGGACGTCAACCAAGAGACCCAGTACTTC.

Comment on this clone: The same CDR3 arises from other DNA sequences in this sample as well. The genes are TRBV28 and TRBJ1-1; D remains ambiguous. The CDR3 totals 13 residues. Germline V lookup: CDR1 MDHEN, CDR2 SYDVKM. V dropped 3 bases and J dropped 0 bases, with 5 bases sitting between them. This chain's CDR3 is CASSFRVNTEAFF. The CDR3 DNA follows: TGTGCCAGCAGTTTCCGGGTGAACACTGAAGCTTTCTTT. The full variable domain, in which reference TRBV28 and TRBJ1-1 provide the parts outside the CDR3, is DVKVTQSSRYLVKRTGEKVFLECVQDMDHENMFWYRQDPGLGLRLIYFSYDVKMKEKGDIPEGYSVSREKKERFSLILESASTNQTSMYLCASSFRVNTEAFFGQGTRLTVV.

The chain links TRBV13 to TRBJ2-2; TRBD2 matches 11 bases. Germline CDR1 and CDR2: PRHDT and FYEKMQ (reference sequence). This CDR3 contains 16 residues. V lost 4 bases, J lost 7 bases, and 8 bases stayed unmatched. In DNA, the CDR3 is TGTGCCAGCAGCTCTCGGACTAGCGGGCACAGCGGGGAGCTGTTTTTT. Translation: CASSSRTSGHSGELFF.

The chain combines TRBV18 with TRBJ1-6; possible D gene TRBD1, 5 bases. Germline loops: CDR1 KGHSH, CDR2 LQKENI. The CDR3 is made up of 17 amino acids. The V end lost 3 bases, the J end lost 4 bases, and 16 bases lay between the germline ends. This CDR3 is CASSPGTPSLYNSPLHF. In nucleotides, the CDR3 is TGTGCCAGCTCACCGGGGACCCCTAGCCTTTATAATTCACCCCTCCACTTT.

CDR3 nucleotides: TGTGCCAGCAGCTTACAGGTAAACACCCCTCGTCTTGAGCAGTTCTTC. Amino acid sequence: CASSLQVNTPRLEQFF. This chain uses TRBV13 with TRBJ2-1; no clear D. The V gene lost 2 bases and the J gene lost 9 bases, with 20 bases spanning the gap. The CDR3 has 16 amino acids. Per the germline V gene, CDR1 is PRHDT and CDR2 is FYEKMQ (reference sequence).

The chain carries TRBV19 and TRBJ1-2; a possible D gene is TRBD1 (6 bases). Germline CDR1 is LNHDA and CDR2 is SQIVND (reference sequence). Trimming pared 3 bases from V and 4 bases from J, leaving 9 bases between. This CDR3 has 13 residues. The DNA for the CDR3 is TGTGCCAGTAGTATTGAGGGGGGCTATGGCTACACCTTC. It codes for CASSIEGGYGYTF.

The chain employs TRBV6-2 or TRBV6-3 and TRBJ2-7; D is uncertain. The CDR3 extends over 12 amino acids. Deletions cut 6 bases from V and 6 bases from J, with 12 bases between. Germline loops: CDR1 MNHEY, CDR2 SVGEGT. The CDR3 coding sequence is TGTGCCAGCAGCTCAAAGCCATCCGAGCAGTACTTC. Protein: CASSSKPSEQYF.

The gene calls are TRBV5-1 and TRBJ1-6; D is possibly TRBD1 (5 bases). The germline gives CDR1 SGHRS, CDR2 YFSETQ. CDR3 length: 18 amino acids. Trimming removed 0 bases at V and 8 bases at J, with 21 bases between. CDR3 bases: TGCGCCAGCAGCTTGGAGCCCGTCTGGGGGAAAGGTGATTCACCCCTCCACTTT. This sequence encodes CASSLEPVWGKGDSPLHF.

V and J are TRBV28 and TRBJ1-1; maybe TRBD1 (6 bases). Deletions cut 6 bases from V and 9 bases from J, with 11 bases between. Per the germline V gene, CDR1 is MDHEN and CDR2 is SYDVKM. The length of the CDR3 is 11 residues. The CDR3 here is CASSVQGKAFF. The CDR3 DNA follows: TGTGCCAGCAGCGTACAGGGTAAAGCTTTCTTT.

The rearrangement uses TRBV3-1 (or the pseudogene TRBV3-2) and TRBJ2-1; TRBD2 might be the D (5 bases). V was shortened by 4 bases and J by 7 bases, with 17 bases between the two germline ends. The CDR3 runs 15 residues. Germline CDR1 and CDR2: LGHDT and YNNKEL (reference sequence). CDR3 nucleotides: TGTGCCAGCAGCCCCGAAGTAGAACCGGGGAATGAGCAGTTCTTC. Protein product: CASSPEVEPGNEQFF.

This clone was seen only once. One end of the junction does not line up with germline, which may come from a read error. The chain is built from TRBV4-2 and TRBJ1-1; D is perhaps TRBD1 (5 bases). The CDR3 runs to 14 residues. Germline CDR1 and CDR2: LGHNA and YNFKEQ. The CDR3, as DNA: TGTGCCAGCAGCCAAGCTAAGAACCTTGGGGACCCCTCGTTT. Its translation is CASSQAKNLGDPSF.

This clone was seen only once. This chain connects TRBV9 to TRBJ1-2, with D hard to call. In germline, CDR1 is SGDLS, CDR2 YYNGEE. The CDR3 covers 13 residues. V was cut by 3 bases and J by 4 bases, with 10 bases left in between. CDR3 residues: CASSASGGYGYTF. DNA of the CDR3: TGTGCCAGCAGCGCCTCAGGTGGCTATGGCTACACCTTC.